A single TCR beta chain is shown here with its context. This table comes from immunoSEQ multiplex PCR, and its TCRdb copy is limited to in-frame clones, with some not included. Among around 50,000 clones listed, approximately 91% were seen once. The data derive from a study of T cell responses to AZD1222 COVID-19 vaccine. The CDR3 extends over 17 amino acids. V was cut by 0 bases and J by 8 bases, with 22 bases left in between. CDR1 is LGHDT, CDR2 YNNKEL, per germline (reference sequence). The sequences come from peripheral blood, collected 28 days after the second AZD1222 dose. The clonotype was recovered from an adult who received the AZD1222 COVID-19 vaccine. V gene TRBV3-1 (or the pseudogene TRBV3-2) combines with J gene TRBJ1-2, with unresolved D. CDR3 region: CASSQDTPFFTLRGYTF. CDR3 nucleotides: TGTGCCAGCAGCCAAGATACGCCTTTCTTCACCCTTAGAGGCTACACCTTC.